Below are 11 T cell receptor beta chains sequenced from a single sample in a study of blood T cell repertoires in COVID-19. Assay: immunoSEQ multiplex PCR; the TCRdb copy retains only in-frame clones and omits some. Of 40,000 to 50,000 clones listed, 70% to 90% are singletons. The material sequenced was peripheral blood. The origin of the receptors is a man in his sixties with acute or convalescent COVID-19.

In nucleotides, the CDR3 is TGTGCCAGCAGCCGGACTAGCGGGAAGACTGAGCAGTTCTTC. Its translation: CASSRTSGKTEQFF. V gene TRBV3-1 (or the pseudogene TRBV3-2) combines with J gene TRBJ2-1, with 12 bases identical to TRBD2. This CDR3 is built from 14 residues. V gave up 4 bases and J gave up 9 bases; unmatched junction bases: 4. CDR1 is LGHDT and CDR2 is YNNKEL in the germline V gene (reference sequence).

The CDR3 region has the DNA TGCGCCAGCAGCCTCCGTATGGGCCTACCTAGGAAAGGGGTTAATGAAAAACTGTTTTTT. Protein: CASSLRMGLPRKGVNEKLFF. The chain has TRBV5-1 and TRBJ1-4; a weak D match, TRBD1 (5 bases). Germline V gene data show CDR1 as SGHRS and CDR2 as YFSETQ. Trimming shortened V by 4 bases and J by 4 bases, and 29 bases separated the two germline ends. This CDR3 has 20 amino acids.

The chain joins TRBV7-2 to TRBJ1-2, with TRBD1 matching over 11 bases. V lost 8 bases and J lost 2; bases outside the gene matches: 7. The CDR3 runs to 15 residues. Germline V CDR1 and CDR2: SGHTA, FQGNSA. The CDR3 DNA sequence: TGTGCCAGCTACTCCGGGACAGGGGGGAACTATGGCTACACCTTC. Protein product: CASYSGTGGNYGYTF.

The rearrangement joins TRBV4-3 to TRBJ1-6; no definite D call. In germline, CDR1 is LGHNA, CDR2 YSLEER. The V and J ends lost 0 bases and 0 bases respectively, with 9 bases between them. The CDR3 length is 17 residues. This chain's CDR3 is CASSQDPSSSYNSPLHF. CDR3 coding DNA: TGCGCCAGCAGCCAAGATCCGAGTAGCTCCTATAATTCACCCCTCCACTTT.

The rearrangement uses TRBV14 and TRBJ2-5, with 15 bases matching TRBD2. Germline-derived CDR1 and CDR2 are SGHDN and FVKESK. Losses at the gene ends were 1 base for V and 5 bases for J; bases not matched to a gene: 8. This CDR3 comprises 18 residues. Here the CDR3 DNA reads TGTGCCAGCAGCCAAGTGCGGACTAGCGGGGGGGCGTTTGAGACCCAGTACTTC. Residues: CASSQVRTSGGAFETQYF.

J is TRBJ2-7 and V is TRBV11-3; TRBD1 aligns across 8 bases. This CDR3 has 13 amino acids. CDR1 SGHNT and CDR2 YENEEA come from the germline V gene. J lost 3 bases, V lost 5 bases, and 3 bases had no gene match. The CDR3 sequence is CASSMTGVYEQYF. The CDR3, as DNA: TGTGCCAGCAGCATGACAGGGGTCTACGAGCAGTACTTC.

The CDR3 loop reads CASSYSTPGYGYTF. CDR3 nucleotides: TGTGCCAGCAGTTACTCGACCCCGGGCTATGGCTACACCTTC. V gene TRBV6-5 combines with J gene TRBJ1-2; D gene uncertain. Germline CDR1 is MNHEY and CDR2 is SVGAGI. V was trimmed by 0 bases and J by 4 bases, leaving 9 bases between them. The length of the CDR3 is 14 residues.

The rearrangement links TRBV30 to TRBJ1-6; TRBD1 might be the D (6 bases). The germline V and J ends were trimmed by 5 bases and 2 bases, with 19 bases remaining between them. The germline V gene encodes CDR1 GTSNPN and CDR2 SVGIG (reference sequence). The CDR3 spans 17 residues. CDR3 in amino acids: CAWHRDRHGTYNSPLHF. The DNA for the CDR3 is TGTGCCTGGCACAGGGACCGGCACGGGACCTATAATTCACCCCTCCACTTT.

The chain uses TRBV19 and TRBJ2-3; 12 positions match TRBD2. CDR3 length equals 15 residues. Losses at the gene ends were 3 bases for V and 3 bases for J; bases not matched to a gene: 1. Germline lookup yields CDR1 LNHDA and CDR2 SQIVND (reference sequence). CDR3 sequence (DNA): TGTGCCAGTAGTATGACTAGCGGGGGAACAGATACGCAGTATTTT. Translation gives CASSMTSGGTDTQYF.

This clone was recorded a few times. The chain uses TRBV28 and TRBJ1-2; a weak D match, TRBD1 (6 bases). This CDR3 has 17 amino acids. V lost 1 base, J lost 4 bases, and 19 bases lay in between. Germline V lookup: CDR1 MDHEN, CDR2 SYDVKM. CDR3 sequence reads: CASSLSDATDRSYGYTF. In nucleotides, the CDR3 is TGTGCCAGCAGTTTATCCGACGCCACCGACAGGTCCTATGGCTACACCTTC.

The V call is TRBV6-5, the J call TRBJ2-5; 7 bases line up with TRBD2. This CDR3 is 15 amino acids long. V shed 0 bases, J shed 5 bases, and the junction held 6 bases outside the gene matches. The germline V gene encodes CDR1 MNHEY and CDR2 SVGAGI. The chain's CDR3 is CASSYSKGRGETQYF. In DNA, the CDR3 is TGTGCCAGCAGTTACTCTAAGGGGCGGGGGGAGACCCAGTACTTC.